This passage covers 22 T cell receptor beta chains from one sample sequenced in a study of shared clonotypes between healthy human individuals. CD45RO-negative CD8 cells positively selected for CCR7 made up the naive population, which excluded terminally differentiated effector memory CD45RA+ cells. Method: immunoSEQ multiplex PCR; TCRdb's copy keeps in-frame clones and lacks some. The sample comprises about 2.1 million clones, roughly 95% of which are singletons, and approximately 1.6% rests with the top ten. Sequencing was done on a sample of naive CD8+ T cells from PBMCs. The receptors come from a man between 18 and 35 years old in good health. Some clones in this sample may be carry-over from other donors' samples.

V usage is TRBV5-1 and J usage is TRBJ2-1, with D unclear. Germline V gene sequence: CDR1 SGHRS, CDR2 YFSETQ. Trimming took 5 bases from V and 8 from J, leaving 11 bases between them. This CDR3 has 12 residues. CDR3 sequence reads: CASRSPSDEQFF. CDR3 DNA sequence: TGCGCCAGCAGGTCACCGTCCGATGAGCAGTTCTTC.

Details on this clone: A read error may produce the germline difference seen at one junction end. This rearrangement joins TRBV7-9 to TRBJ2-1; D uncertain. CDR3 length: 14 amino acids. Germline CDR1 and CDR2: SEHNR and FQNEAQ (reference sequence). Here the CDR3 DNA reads TGCGCCAGCAGCCCCCCCCGTAGTCCGGGTGAGCAGTTCTTC. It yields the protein CASSPPRSPGEQFF.

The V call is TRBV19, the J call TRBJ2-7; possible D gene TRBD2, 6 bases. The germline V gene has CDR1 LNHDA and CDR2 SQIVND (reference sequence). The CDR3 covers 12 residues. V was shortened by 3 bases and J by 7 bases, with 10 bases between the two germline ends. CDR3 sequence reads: CASSIEAGEQYF. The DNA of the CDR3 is TGTGCCAGTAGTATCGAGGCGGGAGAGCAGTACTTC.

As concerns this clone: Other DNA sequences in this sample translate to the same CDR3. CDR3 nucleotides: TGTGCCAGCAGTGACTACAATGAGCAGTTCTTC. Its translation: CASSDYNEQFF. The chain combines TRBV25-1 with TRBJ2-1; unclear D gene. Trimming shortened V by 3 bases and J by 3 bases, and 0 bases separated the two germline ends. This CDR3 region has 11 residues. Per the germline V gene, CDR1 is MGHDK and CDR2 is SYGVNS.

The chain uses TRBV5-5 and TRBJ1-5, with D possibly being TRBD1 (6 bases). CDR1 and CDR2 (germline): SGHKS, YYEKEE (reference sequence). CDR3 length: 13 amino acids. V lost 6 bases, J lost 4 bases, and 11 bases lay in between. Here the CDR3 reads CASTLGGNQPQHF. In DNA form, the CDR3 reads TGTGCCAGCACACTAGGGGGAAATCAGCCCCAGCATTTT. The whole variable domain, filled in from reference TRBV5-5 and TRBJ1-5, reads DAGVTQSPTHLIKTRGQQVTLRCSPISGHKSVSWYQQVLGQGPQFIFQYYEKEERGRGNFPDRFSARQFPNYSSELNVNALLLGDSALYLCASTLGGNQPQHFGDGTRLSIL.

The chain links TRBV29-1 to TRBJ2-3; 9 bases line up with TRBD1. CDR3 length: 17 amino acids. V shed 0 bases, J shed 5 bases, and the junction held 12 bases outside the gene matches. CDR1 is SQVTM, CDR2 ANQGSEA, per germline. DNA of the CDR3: TGCAGCGTTGAAGATCCGACCCATGGACAGGGGATAGATACGCAGTATTTT. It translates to CSVEDPTHGQGIDTQYF.

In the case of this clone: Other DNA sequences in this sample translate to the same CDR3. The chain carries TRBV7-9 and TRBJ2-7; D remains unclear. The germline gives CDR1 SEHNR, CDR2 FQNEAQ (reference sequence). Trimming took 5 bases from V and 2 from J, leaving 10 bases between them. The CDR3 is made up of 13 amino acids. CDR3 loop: CASSPRRAYEQYF. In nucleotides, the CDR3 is TGTGCCAGCAGCCCCAGACGGGCCTACGAGCAGTACTTC.

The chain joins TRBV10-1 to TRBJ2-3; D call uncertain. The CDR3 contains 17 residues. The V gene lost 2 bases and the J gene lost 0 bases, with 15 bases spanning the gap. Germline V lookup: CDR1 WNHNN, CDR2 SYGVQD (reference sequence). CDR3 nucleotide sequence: TGCGCCAGCAGTGAGGACGGTTATCGGCTCAGCACAGATACGCAGTATTTT. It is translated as CASSEDGYRLSTDTQYF.

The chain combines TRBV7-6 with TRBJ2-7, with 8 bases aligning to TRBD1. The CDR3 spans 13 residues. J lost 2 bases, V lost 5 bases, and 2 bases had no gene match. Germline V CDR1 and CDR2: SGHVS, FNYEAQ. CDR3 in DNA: TGTGCCAGCAGCCGACAGGGGACCTACGAGCAGTACTTC. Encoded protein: CASSRQGTYEQYF.

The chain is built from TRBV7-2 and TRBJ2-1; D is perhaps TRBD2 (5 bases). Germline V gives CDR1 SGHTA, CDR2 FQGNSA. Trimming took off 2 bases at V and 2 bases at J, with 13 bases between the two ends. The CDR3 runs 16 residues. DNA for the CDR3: TGTGCCAGCAGCTTATCTCTAGCCAGGACCTACAATGAGCAGTTCTTC. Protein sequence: CASSLSLARTYNEQFF.

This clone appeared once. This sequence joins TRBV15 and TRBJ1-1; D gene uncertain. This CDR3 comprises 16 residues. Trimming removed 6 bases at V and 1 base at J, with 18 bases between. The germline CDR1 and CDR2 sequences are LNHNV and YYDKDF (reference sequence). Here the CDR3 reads CATRTIIEGGNTEAFF. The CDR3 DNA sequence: TGTGCCACCAGAACCATCATCGAGGGCGGGAACACTGAAGCTTTCTTT.

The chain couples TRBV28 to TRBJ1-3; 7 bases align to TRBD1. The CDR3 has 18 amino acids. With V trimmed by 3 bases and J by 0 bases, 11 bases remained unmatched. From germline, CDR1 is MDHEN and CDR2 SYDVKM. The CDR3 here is CASSFPGQTSSSGNTIYF. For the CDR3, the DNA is TGTGCCAGCAGTTTCCCGGGACAGACGTCTTCCTCTGGAAACACCATATATTTT.

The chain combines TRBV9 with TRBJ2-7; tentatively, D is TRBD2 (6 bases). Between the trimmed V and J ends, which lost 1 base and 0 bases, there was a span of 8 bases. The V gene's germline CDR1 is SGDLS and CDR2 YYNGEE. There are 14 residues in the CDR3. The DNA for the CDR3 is TGTGCCAGCAGCGTAACTAGCCACTCCTACGAGCAGTACTTC. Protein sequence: CASSVTSHSYEQYF. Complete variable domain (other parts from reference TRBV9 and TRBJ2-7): DSGVTQTPKHLITATGQRVTLRCSPRSGDLSVYWYQQSLDQGLQFLIQYYNGEERAKGNILERFSAQQFPDLHSELNLSSLELGDSALYFCASSVTSHSYEQYFGPGTRLTVT.

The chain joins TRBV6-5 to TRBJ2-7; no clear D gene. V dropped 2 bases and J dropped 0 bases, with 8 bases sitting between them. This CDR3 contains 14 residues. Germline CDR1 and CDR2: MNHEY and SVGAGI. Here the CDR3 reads CASSYASHSYEQYF. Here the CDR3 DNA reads TGTGCCAGCAGTTACGCCAGCCACTCCTACGAGCAGTACTTC.

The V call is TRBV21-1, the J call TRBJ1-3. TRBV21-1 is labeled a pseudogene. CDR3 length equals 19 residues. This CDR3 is CASSPRSMARAPDGNTIYF. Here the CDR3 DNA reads TGTGCCAGCAGCCCCCGATCCATGGCACGGGCGCCAGATGGAAACACCATATATTTT.

The CDR3 nucleotides are TGCGCCAGCAGCCAAGGCACGAACACTGAAGCTTTCTTT. Protein sequence: CASSQGTNTEAFF. This chain uses TRBV4-1 with TRBJ1-1; D unresolved. Germline-derived CDR1 and CDR2 are MGHRA and YSYEKL. Deletions cut 1 base from V and 1 base from J, with 4 bases between. The CDR3 length is 13 residues.

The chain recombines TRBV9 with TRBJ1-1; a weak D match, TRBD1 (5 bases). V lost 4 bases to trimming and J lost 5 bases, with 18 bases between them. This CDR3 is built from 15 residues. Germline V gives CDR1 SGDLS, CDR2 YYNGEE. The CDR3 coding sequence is TGTGCCAGCAGCCCACAGCGGGGGAAGGAGACTGAAGCTTTCTTT. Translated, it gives CASSPQRGKETEAFF.

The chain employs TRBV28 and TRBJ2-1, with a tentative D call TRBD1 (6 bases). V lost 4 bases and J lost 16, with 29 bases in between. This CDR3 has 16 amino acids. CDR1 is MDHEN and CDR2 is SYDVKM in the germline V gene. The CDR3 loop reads CASSSGTLPRDNRPFF. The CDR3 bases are TGTGCCAGCAGTTCCGGTACCCTCCCCCGGGACAACCGACCTTTCTTC.

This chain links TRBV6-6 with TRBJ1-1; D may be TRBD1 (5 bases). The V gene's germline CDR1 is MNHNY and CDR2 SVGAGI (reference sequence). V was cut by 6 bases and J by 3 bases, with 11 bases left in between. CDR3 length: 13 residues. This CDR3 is CASSHVRDTEAFF. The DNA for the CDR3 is TGTGCCAGCAGCCACGTCAGGGACACTGAAGCTTTCTTT.

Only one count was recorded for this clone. The CDR3 nucleotides are TGTGCCAGCAGTTTAAAATCCCGGGGGAGTCAGCCCCAGCATTTT. Amino acid sequence: CASSLKSRGSQPQHF. This chain joins TRBV28 and TRBJ1-5; maybe TRBD1 (5 bases). Looked up from germline, CDR1 is MDHEN and CDR2 is SYDVKM. The ends were cut back, 2 bases at V and 6 bases at J, with 14 bases in the middle. CDR3 size: 15 residues.

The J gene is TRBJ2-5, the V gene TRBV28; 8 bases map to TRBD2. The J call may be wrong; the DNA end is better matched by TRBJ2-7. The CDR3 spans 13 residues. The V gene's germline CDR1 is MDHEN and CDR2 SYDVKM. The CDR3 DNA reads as TGTGCCACCGTAGCGGGACGCGCCTACGAGCAGTACTTC. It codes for CATVAGRAYEQYF.

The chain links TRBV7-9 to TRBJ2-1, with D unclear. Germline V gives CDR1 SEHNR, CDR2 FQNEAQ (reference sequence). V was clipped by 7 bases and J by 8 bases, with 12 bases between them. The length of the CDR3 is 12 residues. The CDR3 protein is CASTPRVDEQFF. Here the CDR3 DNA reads TGTGCCAGCACCCCTCGGGTTGATGAGCAGTTCTTC. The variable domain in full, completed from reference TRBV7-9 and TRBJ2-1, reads DTGVSQNPRHKITKRGQNVTFRCDPISEHNRLYWYRQTLGQGPEFLTYFQNEAQLEKSRLLSDRFSAERPKGSFSTLEIQRTEQGDSAMYLCASTPRVDEQFFGPGTRLTVL.